The 18 T cell receptor beta chains given below trace back to one sample, sequenced in a study of blood T cell repertoires in COVID-19. Assay used: immunoSEQ multiplex PCR; TCRdb lists only in-frame clones, some missing. The profile shows roughly 290,000 clones, 89% of them singletons. Source material: peripheral blood. The receptors originated from a woman aged 55-75 years with acute or convalescent COVID-19.

V usage is TRBV27 and J usage is TRBJ2-1; the match to TRBD2 covers 12 bases. The CDR3 length is 19 residues. V shed 5 bases and J 1 base; nucleotides not matched to a gene: 12. Germline CDR1 reads MNHEY; CDR2 reads SMNVEV (reference sequence). CDR3 sequence: CASSLKSSGRANSYNEQFF. The CDR3 DNA follows: TGTGCCAGCAGTCTAAAATCTAGCGGGAGGGCCAATTCCTACAATGAGCAGTTCTTC.

The rearrangement links TRBV4-3 to TRBJ1-4, with D uncertain. The ends were cut back, 4 bases at V and 1 base at J, with 10 bases in the middle. This CDR3 comprises 15 residues. Germline values: CDR1 LGHNA, CDR2 YSLEER. CDR3 DNA sequence: TGCGCCAGCAGCCGCAACAGCTTAACTAATGAAAAACTGTTTTTT. Its protein product is CASSRNSLTNEKLFF.

The chain couples TRBV3-1 (or the pseudogene TRBV3-2) to TRBJ1-3; TRBD1 matches at 7 bases. The CDR3 is made up of 17 amino acids. The V and J ends lost 2 bases and 0 bases, in that order; junction bases with no gene match: 7. Per the germline V gene, CDR1 is LGHDT and CDR2 is YNNKEL (reference sequence). The CDR3: CASSQYHRGSSGNTIYF. CDR3 DNA: TGTGCCAGCAGCCAATACCACAGGGGCAGCTCTGGAAACACCATATATTTT.

The chain employs TRBV28 and TRBJ2-1; weak D call: TRBD1 (5 bases). Germline CDR1 MDHEN, CDR2 SYDVKM. The length of the CDR3 is 16 residues. The germline V and J ends were trimmed by 1 base and 7 bases, with 17 bases remaining between them. The CDR3 bases are TGTGCCAGCAGTTTATATCTGGGGCTACCTAGGAATGAGCAGTTCTTC. Translation: CASSLYLGLPRNEQFF.

The V call is TRBV9, the J call TRBJ2-2, with D perhaps TRBD2 (6 bases). Looked up from germline, CDR1 is SGDLS and CDR2 is YYNGEE. The CDR3 is 16 residues long. The V end was cut by 0 bases, the J end by 6 bases, with 15 bases between. CDR3 sequence (DNA): TGTGCCAGCAGCGTAGCGCCCGGGACTTTGGCCGGGGAGCTGTTTTTT. It specifies CASSVAPGTLAGELFF.

The CDR3 protein is CASFPMPGQNYEQYF. For the CDR3, the DNA is TGTGCCAGCTTCCCTATGCCGGGACAAAATTACGAGCAGTACTTC. The chain employs TRBV6-6 and TRBJ2-7; the D gene is possibly TRBD1 (6 bases). Per the germline V gene, CDR1 is MNHNY and CDR2 is SVGAGI (reference sequence). This CDR3 has 15 amino acids. Deletions cut 8 bases from V and 4 bases from J, with 21 bases between.

The count of this clone is one. The same CDR3 arises from other DNA sequences in this sample as well. The CDR3 nucleotides read TGCAGTGCCACCGGAGGAAATGAGCAGTTCTTC. Its translation: CSATGGNEQFF. This rearrangement joins TRBV20-1 to TRBJ2-1; TRBD2 is a possible D gene (5 bases). V gave up 6 bases and J gave up 7 bases, with 10 bases separating them. The CDR3 contains 11 residues. Germline lookup yields CDR1 DFQATT and CDR2 SNEGSKA (reference sequence).

The chain combines TRBV7-2 with TRBJ2-7; the D gene is possibly TRBD2 (5 bases). The CDR3 is 13 amino acids. Trimming left V 5 bases short and J 3 bases short, with 11 bases between. CDR1 is SGHTA and CDR2 is FQGNSA in the germline V gene. CDR3 nucleotides: TGTGCCAGCAGCCAAACTAGTTTCTACGAGCAGTACTTC. Protein sequence: CASSQTSFYEQYF.

The J gene is TRBJ2-5, the V gene TRBV29-1, with a possible D match to TRBD2 (6 bases). The CDR3 runs 13 residues. V lost 1 base, J lost 4 bases, and 10 bases lay in between. Per the germline V gene, CDR1 is SQVTM and CDR2 is ANQGSEA. The CDR3 is CSVEVAGRETQYF. CDR3 DNA: TGCAGCGTTGAAGTTGCGGGGAGAGAGACCCAGTACTTC.

This chain uses TRBV3-1 (or the pseudogene TRBV3-2) with TRBJ1-2; 9 bases are shared with TRBD1. The CDR3 is 12 residues long. From germline, CDR1 is LGHDT and CDR2 YNNKEL (reference sequence). The V gene end was trimmed by 3 bases and the J gene end by 8 bases; junction bases not matched to a gene: 1. The CDR3, as DNA: TGTGCCAGCAGCCAGGACAGGGGCGGCTACACCTTC. Translation gives CASSQDRGGYTF.

The chain has TRBV7-9 and TRBJ1-1, with a weak D call TRBD1 (6 bases). Germline lookup yields CDR1 SEHNR and CDR2 FQNEAQ (reference sequence). This CDR3 has 13 residues. V was clipped by 5 bases and J by 6 bases, with 13 bases between them. CDR3 coding DNA: TGTGCCAGCAGCCGAGAACAGGGCGCTGAAGCTTTCTTT. Encoded protein: CASSREQGAEAFF.

V usage is TRBV12-5 and J usage is TRBJ2-3; maybe TRBD2 (7 bases). V lost 6 bases and J 6 bases, leaving 19 bases between the germline ends. The CDR3 loop spans 15 amino acids. Germline V gives CDR1 LGHNT, CDR2 FRNRAP. CDR3 DNA: TGTGCTAGTGGCCCCGCGGGGGCCGGGGGGGATACGCAGTATTTT. Its translation is CASGPAGAGGDTQYF.

V usage is TRBV10-2 and J usage is TRBJ1-1, with TRBD1 matching over 7 bases. Germline V gene sequence: CDR1 WSHSY, CDR2 SAAADI. V was clipped by 7 bases and J by 1 base; unmatched bases: 9. The CDR3 length is 15 residues. The CDR3 spells CASKTGFGKNTEAFF. The CDR3 bases are TGCGCCAGCAAGACAGGGTTCGGTAAGAACACTGAAGCTTTCTTT.

The chain couples TRBV5-1 to TRBJ1-4, with D tentatively TRBD1 (5 bases). From germline, CDR1 is SGHRS and CDR2 YFSETQ. The CDR3 runs to 14 residues. V shed 4 bases and J shed 7 bases, with 14 bases lying between them. The CDR3 region is CASSPGGGSEKLFF. The CDR3 DNA is TGCGCCAGCAGCCCCGGCGGGGGAAGTGAAAAACTGTTTTTT.

The gene calls are TRBV21-1 and TRBJ2-1; the D call in the table, TRBD2, was not verified against the DNA. TRBV21-1 is a pseudogene segment. The CDR3 loop spans 18 amino acids. CDR3 DNA sequence: TGTGCCAGCAGCGCTCGACTCCGGACTAGCGGGGTGTACAATGAGCAGTTCTTC. Translating gives CASSARLRTSGVYNEQFF.

The rearrangement joins TRBV28 to TRBJ1-6, with TRBD1 as a possible D gene (5 bases). The CDR3 runs 17 residues. V lost 5 bases to trimming and J lost 0 bases, with 14 bases between them. Germline V gene lookup returns CDR1 MDHEN and CDR2 SYDVKM. DNA for the CDR3: TGTGCCAGCAGTACCCCGACCGGGGGCTCCTATAATTCACCCCTCCACTTT. This codes for CASSTPTGGSYNSPLHF.

A remark on this clone: Distinct nucleotide sequences in the sample also encode this CDR3. The genes are TRBV5-1 and TRBJ2-7, with TRBD2 matching over 11 bases. The CDR3 runs to 14 residues. J lost 3 bases, V lost 4 bases, and 3 bases had no gene match. Germline CDR1 SGHRS, CDR2 YFSETQ. CDR3 sequence (DNA): TGCGCCAGCAGCCCGGGGACTAGCGGCTACGAGCAGTACTTC. This gives the protein CASSPGTSGYEQYF. The full variable domain, rest sourced from reference TRBV5-1 and TRBJ2-7, is KAGVTQTPRYLIKTRGQQVTLSCSPISGHRSVSWYQQTPGQGLQFLFEYFSETQRNKGNFPGRFSGRQFSNSRSEMNVSTLELGDSALYLCASSPGTSGYEQYFGPGTRLTVT.

The gene calls are TRBV6-2 or TRBV6-3 and TRBJ1-2, with a possible D match to TRBD1 (5 bases). Per germline, CDR1 MNHEY and CDR2 SVGEGT. The CDR3 is 12 amino acids. V shed 4 bases and J shed 3 bases, with 6 bases lying between them. The DNA for the CDR3 is TGTGCCAGCAGTTGGGGGGACTATGGCTACACCTTC. Translated: CASSWGDYGYTF.